These T cell receptor beta chains were read from a single sample in a study of blood T cell repertoires in COVID-19. Repertoires were generated with immunoSEQ multiplex PCR, while TCRdb's copy carries only in-frame clones and drops some. This table has under 200,000 clones, 90% appearing once. Input material: peripheral blood. The receptors were gathered from a man aged 45-65 years with acute or convalescent COVID-19. CDR3s include the opening cysteine and the closing phenylalanine or tryptophan. Where a row states a size, it is once, few, many or the class of an expanded clone; other rows omit it.

>TRBV19|TRBJ1-6|-
CASSNSGTGITNSPLHF
>TRBV18|TRBJ2-1|-
CASSPAQGTDNNEQFF
>TRBV29-1|TRBJ1-4|-
CSVEKGSNEKLFF
>TRBV7-9|TRBJ2-1|-
CASSSSVAGAPGYNEQFF
>TRBV5-1|TRBJ2-2|-
CASSLVQGITGELFF
>TRBV7-2|TRBJ1-2|-
CASSTREGNYGYTF
>TRBV27|TRBJ2-7|-
CASSFGTAYEQYF
>TRBV2|TRBJ1-4|-
CASSVDRTGMEKLFF
>TRBV18|TRBJ1-1|-
CASSPGLRQGWSEAFF
>TRBV7-2|TRBJ1-2|-
CASSLEPGNYGYTF
>TRBV7-3|TRBJ1-2|-
CASSLTGQPTYYGYTF
>TRBV7-8|TRBJ1-3|-
CASSVRTTGNTIYF
>TRBV27|TRBJ2-7|-
CASSSGTMGLYEQYF
>TRBV6-2/TRBV6-3|TRBJ2-1|-
CASSYSRGSSYNEQFF
>TRBV5-1|TRBJ1-4|few
CASSAPGTTNEKLFF
>TRBV25-1|TRBJ2-1|-
CASSLAGGPFHEQFF
>TRBV30|TRBJ1-1|-
CAWSIRDRDNTEAFF
>TRBV6-5|TRBJ2-7|-
CASSRTSGSSYEQYF
>TRBV10-3|TRBJ2-3|-
CAISEGSGAGGADTQYF
>TRBV6-5|TRBJ2-2|-
CASRQRTGELFF
>TRBV10-3|TRBJ1-1|-
CAISNPTEAFF
>TRBV2|TRBJ2-7|-
CASSEIPAGSHEQYF
>TRBV10-1|TRBJ2-1|once
CASRTSGRGGTLNEQFF
>TRBV30|TRBJ1-4|-
CAWSVHRRGTVNEKLFF
>TRBV24-1|TRBJ1-5|-
CATAQGGNQPQHF
>TRBV7-9|TRBJ2-1|-
CASSFTSGRGFHNEQFF
>TRBV28|TRBJ2-1|-
CASSHNIRLAGGDEQFF
>TRBV5-1|TRBJ2-3|once
CASSPWTSVNTQYF
>TRBV27|TRBJ2-3|-
CASSFRGGSDTQYF
>TRBV29-1|TRBJ2-2|-
CSVKRGTGNTGELFF
>TRBV2|TRBJ1-4|-
CASSPTDRVFF
>TRBV27|TRBJ2-5|-
CASRSAGGGETQYF
>TRBV9|TRBJ2-3|-
CASSVEQGTDTQYF
>TRBV7-2|TRBJ2-1|-
CASSLDLAGGHNEQFF
>TRBV20-1|TRBJ2-7|-
CSASGGTGYEQYF
>TRBV28|TRBJ1-5|-
CASSTRGNQPQHF
>TRBV18|TRBJ1-3|once
CASSPPRGSGNTIYF
>TRBV6-5|TRBJ1-2|-
CASKSSDNYGYTF
>TRBV6-6|TRBJ1-3|-
CASSYLAIGNTIYF
>TRBV3-1/TRBV3-2|TRBJ2-7|-
CASSGLFEQYF
>TRBV3-1/TRBV3-2|TRBJ1-2|-
CASSQEFPGGANYGYTF
>TRBV2|TRBJ1-1|-
CASRVSQGTIEAFF
>TRBV10-1|TRBJ2-1|-
CASSPGVRGNEQFF
>TRBV28|TRBJ1-4|-
CASSATGAGNVKLFF
>TRBV27|TRBJ1-1|-
CASSPQGQGSGTEAFF